This T cell receptor (beta chain) came from a study of cytomegalovirus exposure and HLA in healthy donors. As to this clone: An end of the junction does not agree with germline; a read error may underlie this.

The PCR was carried out with 60 Vbeta primers and 13 Jbeta primers. The repertoire was sequenced with immunoSEQ multiplex PCR; TCRdb's copy has only in-frame clones and lacks some. The data contain roughly 120,000 clones, 55% to 65% of them seen just once; the ten biggest clones take up 2% to 2.5%. Germline-derived CDR1 and CDR2 are SSHAT and FNYEAQ (reference sequence). This CDR3 region has 14 residues. The sequence came from a woman under 40 in good health and CMV-seronegative. The chain employs TRBV7-7 and TRBJ1-3; D gene unclear. The specimen sequenced was PBMCs. CDR3 sequence (DNA): TGTGCTAGCAGTGAGAGTACCTCTGGAAACACCATATATTTT. Protein sequence: CASSESTSGNTIYF.